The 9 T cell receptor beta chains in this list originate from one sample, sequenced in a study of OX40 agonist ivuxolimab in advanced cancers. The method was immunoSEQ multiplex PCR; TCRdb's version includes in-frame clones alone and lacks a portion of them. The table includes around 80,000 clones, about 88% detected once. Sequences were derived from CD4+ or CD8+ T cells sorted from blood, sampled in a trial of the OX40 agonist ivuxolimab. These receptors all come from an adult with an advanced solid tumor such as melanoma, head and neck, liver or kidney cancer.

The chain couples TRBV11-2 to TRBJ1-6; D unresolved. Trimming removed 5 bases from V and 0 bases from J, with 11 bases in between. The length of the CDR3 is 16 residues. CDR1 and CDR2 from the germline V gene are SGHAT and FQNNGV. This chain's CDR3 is CASSLGRSSYNSPLHF. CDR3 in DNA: TGTGCCAGCAGCCTCGGACGGAGCTCCTATAATTCACCCCTCCACTTT.

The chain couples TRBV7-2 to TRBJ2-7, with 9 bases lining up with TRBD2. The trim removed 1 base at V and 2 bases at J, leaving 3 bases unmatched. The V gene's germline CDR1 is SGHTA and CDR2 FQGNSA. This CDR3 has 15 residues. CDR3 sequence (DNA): TGTGCCAGCAGCTTAGGGACTAGCGCCGCCTACGAGCAGTACTTC. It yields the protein CASSLGTSAAYEQYF.

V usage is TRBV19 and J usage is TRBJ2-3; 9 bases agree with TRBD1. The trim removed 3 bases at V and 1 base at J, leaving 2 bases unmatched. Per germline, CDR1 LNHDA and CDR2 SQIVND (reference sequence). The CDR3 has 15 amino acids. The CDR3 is CASSMGTGRTDTQYF. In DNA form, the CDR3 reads TGTGCCAGTAGTATGGGGACAGGGCGCACAGATACGCAGTATTTT.

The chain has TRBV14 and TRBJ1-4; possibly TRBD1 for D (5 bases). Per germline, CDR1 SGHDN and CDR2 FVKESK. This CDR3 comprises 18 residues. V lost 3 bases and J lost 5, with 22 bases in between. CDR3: CASSQFGGNRNRNEKLFF. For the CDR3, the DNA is TGTGCCAGCAGCCAGTTTGGGGGAAACAGGAACAGGAATGAAAAACTGTTTTTT.

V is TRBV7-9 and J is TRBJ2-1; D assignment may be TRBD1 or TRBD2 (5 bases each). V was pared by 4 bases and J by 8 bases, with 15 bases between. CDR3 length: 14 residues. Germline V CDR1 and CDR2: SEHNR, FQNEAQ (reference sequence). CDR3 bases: TGTGCCAGCAGCTACGGACATCGAGGGGATGAGCAGTTCTTC. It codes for CASSYGHRGDEQFF.

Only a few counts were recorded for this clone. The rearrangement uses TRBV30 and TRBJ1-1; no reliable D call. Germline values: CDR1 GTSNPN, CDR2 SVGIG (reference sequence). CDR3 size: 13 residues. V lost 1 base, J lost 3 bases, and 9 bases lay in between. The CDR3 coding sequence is TGTGCCTGGAGTGAACAACAGCACACTGAAGCTTTCTTT. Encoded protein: CAWSEQQHTEAFF.

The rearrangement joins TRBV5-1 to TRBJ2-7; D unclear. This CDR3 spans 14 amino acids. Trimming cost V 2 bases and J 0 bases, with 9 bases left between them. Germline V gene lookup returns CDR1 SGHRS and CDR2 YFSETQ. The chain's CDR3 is CASSLQTSSYEQYF. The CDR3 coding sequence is TGCGCCAGCAGCTTACAGACAAGCTCCTACGAGCAGTACTTC.

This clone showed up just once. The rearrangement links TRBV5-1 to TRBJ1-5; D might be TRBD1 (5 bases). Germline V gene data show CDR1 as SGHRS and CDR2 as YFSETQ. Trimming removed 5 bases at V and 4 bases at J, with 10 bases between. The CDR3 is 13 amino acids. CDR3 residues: CASRDSFNQPQHF. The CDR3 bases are TGCGCCAGCAGAGACAGCTTTAATCAGCCCCAGCATTTT.

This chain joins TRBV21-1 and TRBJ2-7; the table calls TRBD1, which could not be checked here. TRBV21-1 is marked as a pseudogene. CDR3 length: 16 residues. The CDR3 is CASSKDRDRSSYEQYF. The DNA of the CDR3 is TGTGCCAGCAGCAAAGACCGGGACAGGAGCTCCTACGAGCAGTACTTC.